The 26 T cell receptor beta chains reported below all come from one sample, sequenced in a study of T cell changes during pregnancy in multiple sclerosis (dated by TCRdb to between 2018 and 2021). The receptor library was made with the immunoSEQ multiplex PCR assay. TCRdb re-hosts the immuneACCESS table, in-frame sequences only. Its copies lack some clones; in the studies checked, an unresolved V gene accounts for under half of them, and the cause for the rest is not known. This sample holds some 44,000 clones; over 75% were observed only once. Under 0.75% of the sample is taken by the ten largest. Source: CD4+ T cells from peripheral blood mononuclear cells, taken before pregnancy. Receptor source: a female donor with multiple sclerosis, enrolled in a pregnancy study.

The chain uses TRBV9 and TRBJ2-1; 12 positions match TRBD2. This CDR3 has 19 amino acids. Germline V gene lookup returns CDR1 SGDLS and CDR2 YYNGEE. After removal of 3 bases from V and 1 base from J, the junction contained 11 bases not matched to a gene. The chain's CDR3 is CASSDEVLTSGRSYNEQFF. Written as DNA, the CDR3 is TGTGCCAGCAGCGACGAGGTCCTCACTAGCGGGAGGTCCTACAATGAGCAGTTCTTC. Complete variable domain (other parts from reference TRBV9 and TRBJ2-1): DSGVTQTPKHLITATGQRVTLRCSPRSGDLSVYWYQQSLDQGLQFLIQYYNGEERAKGNILERFSAQQFPDLHSELNLSSLELGDSALYFCASSDEVLTSGRSYNEQFFGPGTRLTVL.

This rearrangement joins TRBV30 to TRBJ2-7; D perhaps matches TRBD2 (6 bases). The germline gives CDR1 GTSNPN, CDR2 SVGIG (reference sequence). This CDR3 is built from 14 residues. Trimming shortened V by 4 bases and J by 6 bases, and 19 bases separated the two germline ends. The CDR3 nucleotides read TGTGCCTGGAACGTGGGTCAAGGGGAGGTCGAGCAGTACTTC. Its protein product is CAWNVGQGEVEQYF.

The J gene is TRBJ1-5, the V gene TRBV28; the match to TRBD1 covers 9 bases. Trimming at V came to 6 bases and at J to 5 bases, leaving 8 bases not matched to a gene. CDR3 size: 15 residues. Germline-derived CDR1 and CDR2 are MDHEN and SYDVKM. CDR3 coding DNA: TGTGCCAGCAGCCCCCGGGACAGGGTCTATCAGCCCCAGCATTTT. It codes for CASSPRDRVYQPQHF.

Comments on this clone: A read error may produce the germline difference seen at one junction end. This chain connects TRBV15 to TRBJ1-1, with 7 nucleotides matching TRBD1. The CDR3 extends over 12 amino acids. Germline values: CDR1 LNHNV, CDR2 YYDKDF (reference sequence). The CDR3 nucleotides read TGTGCCACCAGCGGAGACAGGGTCGGAGCTTTCTTT. It translates to CATSGDRVGAFF.

The chain uses TRBV5-1 and TRBJ2-5, with 10 bases identical to TRBD1. The CDR3 contains 15 residues. Germline-derived CDR1 and CDR2 are SGHRS and YFSETQ. The ends lost 4 bases at V and 5 bases at J; junction bases unmatched: 8. CDR3 in amino acids: CASSPWTGGFETQYF. The CDR3 coding sequence is TGCGCCAGCAGCCCCTGGACAGGGGGTTTTGAGACCCAGTACTTC.

The J gene is TRBJ2-1, the V gene TRBV28; the D gene is possibly TRBD1 (6 bases). Trimming pared 5 bases from V and 0 bases from J, leaving 11 bases between. This CDR3 contains 15 residues. Germline assignment: CDR1 MDHEN and CDR2 SYDVKM. This CDR3 is CASSGSDSSYNEQFF. CDR3 DNA: TGTGCCAGCAGTGGGTCGGACAGCTCCTACAATGAGCAGTTCTTC.

Here the CDR3 reads CASSLQGTTDTQYF. CDR3 bases: TGTGCCAGCAGCCTACAGGGGACCACAGATACGCAGTATTTT. The chain couples TRBV2 to TRBJ2-3; TRBD1 aligns across 7 bases. The CDR3 extends over 14 amino acids. CDR1 is SNHLY, CDR2 FYNNEI, per germline. The J segment lost 2 bases and the V segment lost 6 bases, leaving 5 bases of the junction unmatched.

The J gene is TRBJ2-1, the V gene TRBV5-4; perhaps TRBD1 as D (5 bases). The CDR3 loop spans 13 amino acids. V dropped 4 bases and J dropped 4 bases, with 9 bases sitting between them. CDR1 SGHNT and CDR2 YYREEE come from the germline V gene (reference sequence). CDR3 nucleotides: TGTGCCAGCAGCCAGGGCTCATACAATGAGCAGTTCTTC. Protein: CASSQGSYNEQFF.

The chain is built from TRBV10-3 and TRBJ2-7, with TRBD1 as a possible D gene (5 bases). The germline V gene encodes CDR1 ENHRY and CDR2 SYGVKD. The CDR3 has 12 amino acids. V shed 2 bases and J shed 5 bases, with 7 bases lying between them. CDR3 bases: TGTGCCATCAGTGAGAGGGGAAACGAGCAGTACTTC. Translating it yields CAISERGNEQYF.

This clone was counted once. The rearrangement joins TRBV27 to TRBJ2-1; 12 bases line up with TRBD2. Per the germline V gene, CDR1 is MNHEY and CDR2 is SMNVEV (reference sequence). The CDR3 has 17 amino acids. The J segment lost 8 bases and the V segment lost 6 bases, leaving 14 bases of the junction unmatched. CDR3 protein: CASSPFPLAGGPHEQFF. The DNA of the CDR3 is TGTGCCAGCAGCCCCTTCCCTCTAGCGGGAGGGCCGCATGAGCAGTTCTTC.

The V and J genes are TRBV7-2 and TRBJ2-2; tentatively, D is TRBD2 (7 bases). Germline V gene lookup returns CDR1 SGHTA and CDR2 FQGNSA. The CDR3 spans 17 residues. V lost 3 bases, J lost 3 bases, and 17 bases lay in between. The CDR3 DNA reads TGTGCCAGCAGCTTGACAGGACGGGGGGTTTACACCGGGGAGCTGTTTTTT. Protein product: CASSLTGRGVYTGELFF. The full variable domain, with the rest looked up from reference TRBV7-2 and TRBJ2-2, is GAGVSQSPSNKVTEKGKDVELRCDPISGHTALYWYRQSLGQGLEFLIYFQGNSAPDKSGLPSDRFSAERTGGSVSTLTIQRTQQEDSAVYLCASSLTGRGVYTGELFFGEGSRLTVL.

The J gene is TRBJ1-2, the V gene TRBV29-1, with TRBD1 matching 9 bases. V shed 2 bases and J 5 bases; nucleotides not matched to a gene: 9. This CDR3 has 15 residues. CDR1 SQVTM and CDR2 ANQGSEA come from the germline V gene. DNA of the CDR3: TGCAGCGTTGAATTACACAGGGGGCTAAAGTATGGCTACACCTTC. Protein: CSVELHRGLKYGYTF.

The chain combines TRBV30 with TRBJ2-7, with 12 positions matching TRBD2. This CDR3 is built from 19 residues. CDR1 and CDR2 from the germline V gene are GTSNPN and SVGIG (reference sequence). The J segment lost 0 bases and the V segment lost 3 bases, leaving 15 bases of the junction unmatched. The CDR3 sequence is CAWSPRTSGRREDSYEQYF. For the CDR3, the DNA is TGTGCCTGGAGCCCACGCACTAGCGGGAGGCGAGAGGACTCCTACGAGCAGTACTTC.

The rearrangement joins TRBV19 to TRBJ2-1; 14 bases agree with TRBD2. The CDR3 covers 14 residues. V lost 5 bases, J lost 12 bases, and 6 bases stayed unmatched. The germline V gene has CDR1 LNHDA and CDR2 SQIVND (reference sequence). The CDR3: CASSPGLAGAGQFF. The CDR3, as DNA: TGTGCCAGTAGTCCGGGACTAGCGGGAGCGGGGCAGTTCTTC.

The chain couples TRBV7-2 to TRBJ2-6; 7 nucleotides line up with TRBD2. The CDR3 loop spans 19 amino acids. The V and J ends lost 1 base and 0 bases, in that order; junction bases with no gene match: 9. Per germline, CDR1 SGHTA and CDR2 FQGNSA. The CDR3 sequence is CASSLVSLAVRSGANVLTF. The CDR3 DNA reads as TGTGCCAGCAGCTTAGTTAGTCTAGCGGTGCGCTCTGGGGCCAACGTCCTGACTTTC.

This chain links TRBV19 with TRBJ1-4; possibly TRBD1 for D (5 bases). Trimming took 4 bases from V and 4 from J, leaving 10 bases between them. CDR1 and CDR2 from the germline V gene are LNHDA and SQIVND (reference sequence). This CDR3 region has 14 residues. The DNA for the CDR3 is TGTGCCAGTAGTACGACAGCAGTTAATGAAAAACTGTTTTTT. Translation gives CASSTTAVNEKLFF.

The rearrangement uses TRBV6-1 and TRBJ1-1; unclear D gene. This CDR3 region has 14 residues. V shed 8 bases and J shed 1 base, with 14 bases lying between them. CDR1 is MNHNS, CDR2 SASEGT, per germline. As DNA, the CDR3 is TGTGCCAGCTTCCTAAACAGAGCGAACACTGAAGCTTTCTTT. This encodes CASFLNRANTEAFF.

The chain recombines TRBV19 with TRBJ1-5, with 7 nucleotides matching TRBD1. Germline CDR1 reads LNHDA; CDR2 reads SQIVND (reference sequence). V dropped 7 bases and J dropped 6; count of bases not matched to a gene: 6. The CDR3 loop spans 13 amino acids. This CDR3 is CASMRGRAQPQHF. CDR3 in DNA: TGTGCCAGTATGAGGGGGCGCGCTCAGCCCCAGCATTTT.

The rearrangement links TRBV2 to TRBJ1-5; 10 nucleotides line up with TRBD1. Trimming at V came to 7 bases and at J to 3 bases, leaving 3 bases not matched to a gene. The CDR3 has 14 amino acids. Per germline, CDR1 SNHLY and CDR2 FYNNEI. In DNA, the CDR3 is TGTGCCAGCAACCGACAGGGGGCCAATCAGCCCCAGCATTTT. Its protein is CASNRQGANQPQHF.

The chain links TRBV28 to TRBJ1-4; D is possibly TRBD1 (6 bases). Trimming removed 8 bases from V and 7 bases from J, with 14 bases in between. Per germline, CDR1 MDHEN and CDR2 SYDVKM. This CDR3 is 13 amino acids long. In DNA form, the CDR3 reads TGTGCCAGCCTGTTACAGGGATCTGAAAAACTGTTTTTT. It yields the protein CASLLQGSEKLFF.

This chain joins TRBV28 and TRBJ1-1; possible D gene TRBD1, 5 bases. V lost 1 base and J 0 bases, leaving 9 bases between the germline ends. The CDR3 loop spans 15 amino acids. Germline CDR1 is MDHEN and CDR2 is SYDVKM. CDR3 nucleotides: TGTGCCAGCAGTTTATTACTACAGGTGAACACTGAAGCTTTCTTT. Its protein is CASSLLLQVNTEAFF.

V gene TRBV18 combines with J gene TRBJ2-5; 11 bases line up with TRBD2. CDR3 length: 16 amino acids. Trimming took 1 base from V and 4 from J; bases not matched to a gene: 5. Germline CDR1 KGHSH, CDR2 LQKENI. CDR3 DNA sequence: TGTGCCAGCTCACCACAGCGGCTAGCGGGGGGAGAGACCCAGTACTTC. Amino acid sequence: CASSPQRLAGGETQYF. The full variable domain, its missing parts supplied by reference TRBV18 and TRBJ2-5, is NAGVMQNPRHLVRRRGQEARLRCSPMKGHSHVYWYRQLPEEGLKFMVYLQKENIIDESGMPKERFSAEFPKEGPSILRIQQVVRGDSAAYFCASSPQRLAGGETQYFGPGTRLLVL.

The gene calls are TRBV5-1 and TRBJ1-1; D is unresolved. Deletions cut 0 bases from V and 2 bases from J, with 8 bases between. CDR1 and CDR2 (germline): SGHRS, YFSETQ. The CDR3 extends over 14 amino acids. The CDR3 loop reads CASSLGHTNTEAFF. The DNA for the CDR3 is TGCGCCAGCAGCTTGGGACACACCAACACTGAAGCTTTCTTT. Supplemented by reference TRBV5-1 and TRBJ1-1, the full variable domain reads KAGVTQTPRYLIKTRGQQVTLSCSPISGHRSVSWYQQTPGQGLQFLFEYFSETQRNKGNFPGRFSGRQFSNSRSEMNVSTLELGDSALYLCASSLGHTNTEAFFGQGTRLTVV.

The rearrangement links TRBV5-4 to TRBJ2-2; D not resolved. Trimming shortened V by 1 base and J by 3 bases, and 7 bases separated the two germline ends. The length of the CDR3 is 14 residues. CDR1 and CDR2 (germline): SGHNT, YYREEE (reference sequence). CDR3 loop: CASSLRPDTGELFF. The CDR3 DNA reads TGTGCCAGCAGCTTGCGCCCAGACACCGGGGAGCTGTTTTTT.

V gene TRBV29-1 combines with J gene TRBJ2-7; 7 nucleotides match TRBD2. Germline V gene lookup returns CDR1 SQVTM and CDR2 ANQGSEA. The CDR3 runs 11 residues. V gave up 6 bases and J gave up 1 base; unmatched junction bases: 0. This CDR3 reads CSVGGSYEQYF. The CDR3 DNA follows: TGCAGCGTCGGGGGGTCCTACGAGCAGTACTTC.

Only one count was recorded for this clone. The chain joins TRBV11-2 to TRBJ2-2, with a possible D match to TRBD2 (6 bases). Germline lookup yields CDR1 SGHAT and CDR2 FQNNGV. CDR3 length equals 13 residues. V was trimmed by 7 bases and J by 7 bases, leaving 13 bases between them. CDR3 amino acids: CASTWGVFGELFF. Written as DNA, the CDR3 is TGTGCCAGCACCTGGGGGGTCTTCGGGGAGCTGTTTTTT. The whole variable domain, remainder taken from reference TRBV11-2 and TRBJ2-2, is EAGVAQSPRYKIIEKRQSVAFWCNPISGHATLYWYQQILGQGPKLLIQFQNNGVVDDSQLPKDRFSAERLKGVDSTLKIQPAKLEDSAVYLCASTWGVFGELFFGEGSRLTVL.